This T cell receptor beta chain comes out of a study of blood T cell repertoires in COVID-19. Study-level background: Sources were T cells, B-cell-depleted T cells, or PBMCs; the material itself was cDNA or gDNA.

Ages ranged from about 18 to 89 years, with residence in about two dozen US areas. Participants reported their clinical history, and cohort assignment relied on those reports. The CDR3 is made up of 15 amino acids. Germline V gene sequence: CDR1 LGHNA, CDR2 YSLEER. Trimming pared 0 bases from V and 1 base from J, leaving 7 bases between. The repertoire was sequenced with immunoSEQ multiplex PCR; TCRdb's copy has only in-frame clones and lacks some. The profile shows about 200,000 clones, about 82% of them singletons. V and J are TRBV4-3 and TRBJ1-3; possible D gene TRBD1, 5 bases. The clonotype comes from a man in his forties with acute COVID-19. Sequencing used PBMCs or T cells enriched from blood (not recorded which). CDR3 nucleotide sequence: TGCGCCAGCAGCCAAGATCCAGGGTCTGGAAACACCATATATTTT. Translation: CASSQDPGSGNTIYF.